These 13 T cell receptor beta chains were sequenced from one sample in a study of blood T cell repertoires in COVID-19. Here immunoSEQ multiplex PCR was the method, and the copy in TCRdb shows in-frame clones only, minus some. The table shows about 160,000 clones, with about 81% occurring only once. The sample consisted of peripheral blood. The receptor set was obtained from a man in his fifties or sixties with active or convalescent COVID-19.

A few counts support this clone. The chain combines TRBV6-6 with TRBJ1-5; D may be TRBD1 (5 bases). The CDR3 length is 14 residues. Germline V gives CDR1 MNHNY, CDR2 SVGAGI (reference sequence). V lost 6 bases and J lost 3, with 12 bases in between. The CDR3 coding sequence is TGTGCCAGCAGAGGTCAGGGCTTCAATCAGCCCCAGCATTTT. It yields the protein CASRGQGFNQPQHF.

This chain links TRBV24-1 with TRBJ2-3; D is perhaps TRBD1 (6 bases). CDR1 KGHDR and CDR2 SFDVKD come from the germline V gene. The V gene lost 0 bases and the J gene lost 5 bases, with 11 bases spanning the gap. The CDR3 spans 15 residues. CDR3 loop: CATSDLAGEIDTQYF. In nucleotides, the CDR3 is TGTGCCACCAGTGATTTGGCAGGGGAGATAGATACGCAGTATTTT.

This chain joins TRBV19 and TRBJ2-3, with D maybe TRBD2 (6 bases). The germline V and J ends were trimmed by 4 bases and 1 base, with 6 bases remaining between them. Germline V gene lookup returns CDR1 LNHDA and CDR2 SQIVND (reference sequence). The CDR3 consists of 13 residues. In DNA form, the CDR3 reads TGTGCCAGTAGTAAGCGGGGCACAGATACGCAGTATTTT. This sequence encodes CASSKRGTDTQYF.

This chain links TRBV7-2 with TRBJ1-1; no firm D call. Trimming removed 1 base from V and 4 bases from J, with 10 bases in between. From germline, CDR1 is SGHTA and CDR2 FQGNSA. The CDR3 contains 14 residues. The CDR3 DNA follows: TGTGCCAGCAGCTTAGATATGGTCGGCACTGAAGCTTTCTTT. This codes for CASSLDMVGTEAFF.

The chain combines TRBV9 with TRBJ2-7; 8 bases line up with TRBD2. The CDR3 length is 15 residues. The junction had 11 bases not matched to a gene; V was cut back by 4 bases and J by 5 bases. Germline assignment: CDR1 SGDLS and CDR2 YYNGEE. The CDR3, as DNA: TGTGCCAGCAGCTTACGCGGGGGGTCGAGGGACGAGCAGTACTTC. It specifies CASSLRGGSRDEQYF.

The chain is built from TRBV18 and TRBJ2-5; 7 bases are a match to TRBD2. The CDR3 is 15 residues long. Unmatched junction bases numbered 8, after V lost 3 bases and J lost 4 bases. Germline CDR1 KGHSH, CDR2 LQKENI. The CDR3 sequence is CASSPVPGEGETQYF. The DNA of the CDR3 is TGTGCCAGCTCACCGGTCCCTGGGGAGGGAGAGACCCAGTACTTC.

J is TRBJ2-7 and V is TRBV24-1; 7 bases agree with TRBD1. This CDR3 has 16 amino acids. CDR1 KGHDR and CDR2 SFDVKD come from the germline V gene. The junction had 12 bases not matched to a gene; V was cut back by 5 bases and J by 3 bases. The CDR3 reads CATSAETGTEYYEQYF. DNA of the CDR3: TGTGCCACCAGTGCCGAGACCGGGACAGAATACTACGAGCAGTACTTC.

This chain joins TRBV19 and TRBJ1-5, with a weak D call TRBD1 (5 bases). The CDR3 runs 17 residues. Trimming removed 5 bases from V and 0 bases from J, with 17 bases in between. The germline V gene has CDR1 LNHDA and CDR2 SQIVND (reference sequence). CDR3 in amino acids: CASSHGGSRYSNQPQHF. As DNA, the CDR3 is TGTGCCAGTAGTCATGGGGGGTCTCGTTATAGCAATCAGCCCCAGCATTTT.

The V gene is TRBV7-3, the J gene TRBJ2-3; TRBD1 is a possible D gene (6 bases). Trimming took 4 bases from V and 10 from J, leaving 15 bases between them. Germline CDR1 is SGHTA and CDR2 is FQGTGA. This CDR3 spans 13 amino acids. Here the CDR3 reads CASSSGEGTAQYF. The DNA for the CDR3 is TGTGCCAGCAGCTCAGGGGAAGGGACCGCGCAGTATTTT. Full variable domain (outside the CDR3, taken from reference TRBV7-3 and TRBJ2-3): GAGVSQTPSNKVTEKGKYVELRCDPISGHTALYWYRQSLGQGPEFLIYFQGTGAADDSGLPNDRFFAVRPEGSVSTLKIQRTERGDSAVYLCASSSGEGTAQYFGPGTRLTVL.

This clone was picked up a small number of times. This chain links TRBV3-1 (or the pseudogene TRBV3-2) with TRBJ2-2; 10 bases match TRBD1. Germline lookup yields CDR1 LGHDT and CDR2 YNNKEL (reference sequence). V shed 5 bases, J shed 5 bases, and the junction held 14 bases outside the gene matches. CDR3 length: 18 amino acids. The CDR3 protein is CASSVQAGTGVRTGELFF. Here the CDR3 DNA reads TGTGCCAGCAGCGTCCAGGCAGGGACAGGGGTTCGTACCGGGGAGCTGTTTTTT.

J is TRBJ2-1 and V is TRBV7-2; D may be TRBD1 (6 bases). CDR1 is SGHTA and CDR2 is FQGNSA in the germline V gene. The CDR3 totals 17 residues. Trimming removed 5 bases from V and 1 base from J, with 18 bases in between. In DNA form, the CDR3 reads TGTGCCAGCAGCCCGAGAGGGGCAGGGGAGTCCTACAATGAGCAGTTCTTC. This codes for CASSPRGAGESYNEQFF.

The V call is TRBV7-2, the J call TRBJ1-3; the D gene is possibly TRBD1 (5 bases). Germline CDR1 is SGHTA and CDR2 is FQGNSA. Trimming cost V 2 bases and J 2 bases, with 10 bases left between them. This CDR3 is built from 15 residues. CDR3 bases: TGTGCCAGCAGCTTAAGTGGGGGGGCTGGAAACACCATATATTTT. Translating it yields CASSLSGGAGNTIYF. The entire variable domain, with the rest obtained from reference TRBV7-2 and TRBJ1-3, is as follows: GAGVSQSPSNKVTEKGKDVELRCDPISGHTALYWYRQSLGQGLEFLIYFQGNSAPDKSGLPSDRFSAERTGGSVSTLTIQRTQQEDSAVYLCASSLSGGAGNTIYFGEGSWLTVV.

V is TRBV5-1 and J is TRBJ2-1; 11 bases are shared with TRBD2. J gave up 8 bases and V 2 bases, and 6 bases lay outside the gene matches. This CDR3 comprises 15 residues. From germline, CDR1 is SGHRS and CDR2 YFSETQ. The CDR3 loop is CASSLLAGGLHEQFF. The CDR3 nucleotides read TGCGCCAGCAGCTTATTAGCGGGGGGGTTGCATGAGCAGTTCTTC.